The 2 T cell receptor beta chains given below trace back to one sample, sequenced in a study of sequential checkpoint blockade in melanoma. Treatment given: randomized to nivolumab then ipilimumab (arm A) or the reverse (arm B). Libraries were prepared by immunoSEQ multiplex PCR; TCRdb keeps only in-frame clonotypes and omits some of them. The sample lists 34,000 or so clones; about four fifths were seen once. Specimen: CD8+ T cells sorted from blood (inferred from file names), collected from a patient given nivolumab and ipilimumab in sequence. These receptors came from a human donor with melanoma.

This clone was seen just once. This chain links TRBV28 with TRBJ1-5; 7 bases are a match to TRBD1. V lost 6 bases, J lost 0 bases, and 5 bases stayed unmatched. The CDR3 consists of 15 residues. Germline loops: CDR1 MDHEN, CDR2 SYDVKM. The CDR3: CASSLGQISNQPQHF. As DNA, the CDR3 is TGTGCCAGCAGCCTGGGACAGATTAGCAATCAGCCCCAGCATTTT.

This CDR3 is CASSLADTQYF. CDR3 sequence (DNA): TGTGCCAGCAGCTTGGCTGATACGCAGTATTTT. This chain connects TRBV5-6 to TRBJ2-3; D remains unclear. The V and J ends lost 0 bases and 6 bases respectively, with 2 bases between them. This CDR3 spans 11 amino acids. Germline CDR1 is SGHDT and CDR2 is YYEEEE.